The clone carrying this T cell receptor (beta chain) was found many times. Its antigen remains unidentified. The data originate from a study of T cells in Graves' hyperthyroidism and ophthalmopathy. Study conclusions and caveats: Patients with ophthalmopathy were separated from those with stable hyperthyroidism by a 13 V-J model. The model identified upcoming ophthalmopathy a median about six months ahead of onset.

Trimming removed 5 bases from V and 3 bases from J, with 14 bases in between. The germline V gene encodes CDR1 SGHAT and CDR2 FQNNGV. This CDR3 comprises 15 residues. The source material, RNA transcripts, was used to amplify TCR beta CDR3 regions. The study used the HTBI primer set for a first-round RT-PCR of the TCR CDR3. TCRdb independently ran MiXCR on the multiplex PCR reads; one entry per CDR3 protein. The top ten hold less than 70% of the sample, which has around 290,000 distinct CDR3 sequences, about a sixth seen once. Based on clinical symptoms, serum thyroxine and TRAb, thyroid ultrasound and orbital computed tomography, diagnoses were reached.

This chain joins TRBV11-2 and TRBJ1-3; D is perhaps TRBD1 (6 bases). The material sequenced was blood. This receptor was taken from a woman aged 55-69 years with Graves' ophthalmopathy. CDR3 amino acids: CASSPFWGLGNTIYF. DNA for the CDR3: TGTGCCAGCAGCCCCTTCTGGGGGCTTGGAAACACCATATATTTT.